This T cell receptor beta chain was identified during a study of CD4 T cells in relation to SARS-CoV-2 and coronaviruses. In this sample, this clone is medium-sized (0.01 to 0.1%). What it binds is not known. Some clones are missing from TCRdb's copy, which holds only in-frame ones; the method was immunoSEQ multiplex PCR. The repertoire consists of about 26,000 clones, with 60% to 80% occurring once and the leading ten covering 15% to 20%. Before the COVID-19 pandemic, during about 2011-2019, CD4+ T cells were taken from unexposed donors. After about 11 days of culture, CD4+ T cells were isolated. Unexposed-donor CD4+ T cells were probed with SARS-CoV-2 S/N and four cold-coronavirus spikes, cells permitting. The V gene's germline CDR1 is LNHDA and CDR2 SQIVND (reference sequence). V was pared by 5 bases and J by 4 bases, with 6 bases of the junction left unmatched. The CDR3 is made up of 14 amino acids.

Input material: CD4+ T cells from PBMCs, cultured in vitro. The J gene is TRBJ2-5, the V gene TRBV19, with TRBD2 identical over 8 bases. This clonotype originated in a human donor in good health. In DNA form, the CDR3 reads TGTGCCAGTAGTCCCCTTAGCGGGACAGAGACCCAGTACTTC. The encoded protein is CASSPLSGTETQYF.